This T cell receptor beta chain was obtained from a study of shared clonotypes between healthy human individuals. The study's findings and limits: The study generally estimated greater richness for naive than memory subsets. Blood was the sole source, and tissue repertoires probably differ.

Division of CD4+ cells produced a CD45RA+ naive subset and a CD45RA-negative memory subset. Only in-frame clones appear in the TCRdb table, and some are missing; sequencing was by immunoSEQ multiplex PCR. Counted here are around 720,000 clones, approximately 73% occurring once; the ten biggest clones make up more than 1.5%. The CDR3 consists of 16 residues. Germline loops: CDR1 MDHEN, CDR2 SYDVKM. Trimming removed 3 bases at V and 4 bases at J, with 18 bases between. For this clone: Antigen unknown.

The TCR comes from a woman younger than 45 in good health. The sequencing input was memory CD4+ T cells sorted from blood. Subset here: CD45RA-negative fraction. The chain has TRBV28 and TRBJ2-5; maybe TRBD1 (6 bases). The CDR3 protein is CASSLGKQQGPETQYF. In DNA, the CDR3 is TGTGCCAGCAGTTTGGGCAAGCAACAGGGTCCAGAGACCCAGTACTTC.